This T cell receptor beta chain stems from a study of cytomegalovirus exposure and HLA in healthy donors. Broader study findings: Later analysis reportedly placed an Asian-associated ancestry cluster below the roughly 690-donor mean in N-insertions. From TCR beta sequences, most subjects' HLA-A and HLA-B alleles were reportedly predicted accurately.

A remark on this clone: Its antigen remains unknown.

In nominal health when sampled, donors likely had unrecorded immune exposures nonetheless. The PCR used 60 Vbeta and 13 Jbeta primers. Assay used: immunoSEQ multiplex PCR; TCRdb lists only in-frame clones, some missing. The data show more than 150,000 clones, less than 80% seen once. In germline, CDR1 is SGHVS, CDR2 FNYEAQ. The CDR3 runs to 15 residues. V dropped 3 bases and J dropped 0; count of bases not matched to a gene: 3. The sample consisted of PBMCs. The receptor comes from a man aged 18-30 years in good health and CMV-seronegative. The chain recombines TRBV7-6 with TRBJ2-3, with 7 bases lining up with TRBD2. CDR3 nucleotide sequence: TGTGCCAGCAGCTTTCCGGGGGGAAGCACAGATACGCAGTATTTT. Amino acids: CASSFPGGSTDTQYF.